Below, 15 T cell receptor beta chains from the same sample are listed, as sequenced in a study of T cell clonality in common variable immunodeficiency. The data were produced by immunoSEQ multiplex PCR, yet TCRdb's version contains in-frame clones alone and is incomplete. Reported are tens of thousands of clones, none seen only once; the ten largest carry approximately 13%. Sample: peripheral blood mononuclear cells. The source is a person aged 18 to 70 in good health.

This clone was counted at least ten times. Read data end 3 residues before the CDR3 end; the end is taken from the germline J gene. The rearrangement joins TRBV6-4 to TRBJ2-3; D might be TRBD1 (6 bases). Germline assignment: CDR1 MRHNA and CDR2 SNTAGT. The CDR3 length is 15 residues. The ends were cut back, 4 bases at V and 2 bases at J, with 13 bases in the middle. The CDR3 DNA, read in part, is TGTGCCAGCAGTGGGCAGGGGAGAGTCACAGATACG. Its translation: CASSGQGRVTDT. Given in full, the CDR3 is CASSGQGRVTDTQYF.

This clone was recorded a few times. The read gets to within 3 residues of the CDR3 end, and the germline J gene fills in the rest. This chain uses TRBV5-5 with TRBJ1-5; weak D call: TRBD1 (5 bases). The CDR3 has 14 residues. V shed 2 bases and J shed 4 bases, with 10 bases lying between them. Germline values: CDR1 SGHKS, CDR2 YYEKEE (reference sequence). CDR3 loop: CASSFSTANQPQHF. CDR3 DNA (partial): TGTGCCAGCAGCTTTTCGACAGCAAATCAGCCC.

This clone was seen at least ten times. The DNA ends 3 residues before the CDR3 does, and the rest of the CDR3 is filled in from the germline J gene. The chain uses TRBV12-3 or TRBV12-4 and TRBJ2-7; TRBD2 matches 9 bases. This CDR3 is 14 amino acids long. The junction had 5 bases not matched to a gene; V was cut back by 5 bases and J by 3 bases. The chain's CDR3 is CASSRAGGLYEQYF. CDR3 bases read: TGTGCCAGCAGTAGGGCGGGGGGGCTCTACGAG.

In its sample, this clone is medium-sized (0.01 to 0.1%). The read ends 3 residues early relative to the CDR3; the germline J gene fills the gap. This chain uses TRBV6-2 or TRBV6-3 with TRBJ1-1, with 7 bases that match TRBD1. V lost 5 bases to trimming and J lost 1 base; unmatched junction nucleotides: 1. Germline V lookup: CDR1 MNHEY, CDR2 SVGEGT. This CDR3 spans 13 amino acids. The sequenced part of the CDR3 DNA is TGTGCCAGCAGTGACAGGGAGAACACTGAA. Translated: CASSDRENTE. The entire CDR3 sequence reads CASSDRENTEAFF.

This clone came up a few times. The CDR3 bases that were read are TGCGCCAGCAGCTTGCGCGCTAGCGGGGAGGCAGGGGATATC. It encodes CASSLRASGEAGDI. The complete CDR3 reads CASSLRASGEAGDIYTF. This rearrangement joins TRBV5-1 to TRBJ1-2; maybe TRBD1 (6 bases). The observed sequence ends 3 residues before the CDR3 terminus, with the missing tail filled in from the germline J gene. The germline V gene encodes CDR1 SGHRS and CDR2 YFSETQ. The CDR3 contains 17 residues.

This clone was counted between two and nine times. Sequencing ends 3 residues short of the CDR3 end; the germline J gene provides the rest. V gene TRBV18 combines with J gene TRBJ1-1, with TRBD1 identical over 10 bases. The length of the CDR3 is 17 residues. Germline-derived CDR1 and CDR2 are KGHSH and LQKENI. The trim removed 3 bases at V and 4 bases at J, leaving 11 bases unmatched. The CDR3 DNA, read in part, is TGTGCCAGCTCACCTCTCAGACAGGGGGCGCGGGGCACTGAA. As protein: CASSPLRQGARGTE. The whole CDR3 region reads CASSPLRQGARGTEAFF. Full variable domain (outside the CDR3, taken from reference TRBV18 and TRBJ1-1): NAGVMQNPRHLVRRRGQEARLRCSPMKGHSHVYWYRQLPEEGLKFMVYLQKENIIDESGMPKERFSAEFPKEGPSILRIQQVVRGDSAAYFCASSPLRQGARGTEAFFGQGTRLTVV.

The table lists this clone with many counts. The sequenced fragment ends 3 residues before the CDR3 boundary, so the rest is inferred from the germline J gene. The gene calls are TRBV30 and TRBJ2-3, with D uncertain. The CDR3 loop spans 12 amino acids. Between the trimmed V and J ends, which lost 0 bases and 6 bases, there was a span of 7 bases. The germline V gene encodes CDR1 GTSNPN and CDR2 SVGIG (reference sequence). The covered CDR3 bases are TGTGCCTGGAGTGTTTACGGGGATACG. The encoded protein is CAWSVYGDT. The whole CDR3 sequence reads CAWSVYGDTQYF.

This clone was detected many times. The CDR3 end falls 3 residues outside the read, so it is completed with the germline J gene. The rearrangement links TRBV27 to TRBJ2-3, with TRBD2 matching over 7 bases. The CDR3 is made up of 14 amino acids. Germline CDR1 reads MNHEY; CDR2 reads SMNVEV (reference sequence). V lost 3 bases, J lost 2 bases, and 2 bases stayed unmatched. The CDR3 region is CASSLRGSTDTQYF. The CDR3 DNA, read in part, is TGTGCCAGCAGTTTGCGGGGGTCCACAGATACG.

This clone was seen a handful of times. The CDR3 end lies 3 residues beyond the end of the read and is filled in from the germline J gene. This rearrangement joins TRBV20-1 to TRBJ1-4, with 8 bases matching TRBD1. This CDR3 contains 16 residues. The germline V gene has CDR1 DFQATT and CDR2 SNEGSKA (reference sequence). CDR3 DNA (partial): TGCAGTGCTAGGCAGTTTCAGGGGGCTCTAAATTCACCA. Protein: CSARQFQGALNSP. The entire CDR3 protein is CSARQFQGALNSPLFF.

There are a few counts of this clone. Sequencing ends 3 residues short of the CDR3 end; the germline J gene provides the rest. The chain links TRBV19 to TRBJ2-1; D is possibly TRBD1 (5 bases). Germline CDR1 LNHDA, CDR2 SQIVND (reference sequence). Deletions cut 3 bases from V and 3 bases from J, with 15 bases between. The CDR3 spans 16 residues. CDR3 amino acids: CASSIPQGTDYNEQFF. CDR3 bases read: TGTGCCAGTAGTATCCCCCAGGGCACAGACTACAATGAG.

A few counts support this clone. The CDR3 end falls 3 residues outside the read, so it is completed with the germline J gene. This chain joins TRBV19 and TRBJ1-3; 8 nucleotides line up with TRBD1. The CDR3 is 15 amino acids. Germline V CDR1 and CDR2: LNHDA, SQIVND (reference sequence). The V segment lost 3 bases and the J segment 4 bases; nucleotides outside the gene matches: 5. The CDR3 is CASSIPGGLGNTIYF. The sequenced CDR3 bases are TGTGCCAGTAGTATCCCAGGGGGCCTCGGAAACACC. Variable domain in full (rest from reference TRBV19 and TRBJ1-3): DGGITQSPKYLFRKEGQNVTLSCEQNLNHDAMYWYRQDPGQGLRLIYYSQIVNDFQKGDIAEGYSVSREKKESFPLTVTSAQKNPTAFYLCASSIPGGLGNTIYFGEGSWLTVV.

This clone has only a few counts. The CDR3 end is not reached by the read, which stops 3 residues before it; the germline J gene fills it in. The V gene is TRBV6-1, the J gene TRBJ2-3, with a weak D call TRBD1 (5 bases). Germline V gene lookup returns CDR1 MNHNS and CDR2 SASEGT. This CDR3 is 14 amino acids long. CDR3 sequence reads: CASSEPNRQETQYF. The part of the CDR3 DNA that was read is TGTGCCAGCAGTGAACCGAACAGGCAAGAGACG.

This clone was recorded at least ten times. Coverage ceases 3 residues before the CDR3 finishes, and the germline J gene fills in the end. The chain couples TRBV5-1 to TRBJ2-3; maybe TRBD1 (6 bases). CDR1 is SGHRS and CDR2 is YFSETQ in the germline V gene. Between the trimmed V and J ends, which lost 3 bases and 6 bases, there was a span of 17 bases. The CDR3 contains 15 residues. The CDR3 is CASSSNNRAFDTQYF. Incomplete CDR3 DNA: TGCGCCAGCAGCTCGAATAACAGGGCCTTCGATACG.

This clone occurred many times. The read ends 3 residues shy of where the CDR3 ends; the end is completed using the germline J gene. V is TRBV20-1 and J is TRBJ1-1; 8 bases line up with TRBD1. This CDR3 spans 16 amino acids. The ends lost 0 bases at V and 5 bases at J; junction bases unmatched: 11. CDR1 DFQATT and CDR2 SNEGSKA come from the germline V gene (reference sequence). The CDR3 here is CSARDRSRGLKTEAFF. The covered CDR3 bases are TGCAGTGCTAGAGATCGGAGCAGGGGGCTCAAGACTGAA.

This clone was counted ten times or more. CDR3 loop: CTFDKNTDTQYF. Incomplete CDR3 DNA: TGCACTTTCGACAAGAACACAGATACG. The J gene is TRBJ2-3, the V gene TRBV20-1; D uncertain. The CDR3 end falls 3 residues outside the read, so it is completed with the germline J gene. The CDR3 spans 12 residues. Germline CDR1 and CDR2: DFQATT and SNEGSKA (reference sequence).